The rows below give T cell receptor beta chains drawn from one sample of a study of T cells in localized non-small cell lung cancer. Repertoires were generated with immunoSEQ multiplex PCR, while TCRdb's copy carries only in-frame clones and drops some. The data show under 65,000 clones, about 83% seen once. The source material was peripheral blood, sampled before any cancer treatment. These receptors all stem from a female donor over 55 with stage II squamous cell lung carcinoma. Each CDR3 is given with its conserved first and last residue. The D gene is left open where the match is weak. Some rows have no size entry. The others give once, few or many, or a class for an expanded clone.

size | D | J | V | DNA | CDR3
few | NA | TRBJ1-5 | TRBV9 | TGTGCCAGCAGCGGGGGGACGGCTAATCAGCCCCAGCATTTT | CASSGGTANQPQHF
once | NA | TRBJ2-7 | TRBV5-6 | TGTGCCAGCACCCCGGGCCTGGGGATTTACGAGCAGTACTTC | CASTPGLGIYEQYF
NA | NA | TRBJ1-2 | TRBV7-2 | TGTGCCAGCAGCTATGACTCTAACTATGGCTACACCTTC | CASSYDSNYGYTF
NA | NA | TRBJ1-1 | TRBV7-3 | TGTGCCAGCAGCTTCAGAAGGAACACTGAAGCTTTCTTT | CASSFRRNTEAFF
NA | NA | TRBJ2-1 | TRBV6-1 | TGTGCCAGCAGTGAGACGCACGAGCCCTACAATGAGCAGTTCTTC | CASSETHEPYNEQFF
once | NA | TRBJ2-7 | TRBV5-1 | TGCGCCAGCAGCGCCGGGGCTGGGGGGAGCTACGAGCAGTACTTC | CASSAGAGGSYEQYF
NA | NA | TRBJ1-6 | TRBV7-3 | TGTGCCAGCAGCCTCCGGAACTTTAATTCACCCCTCCACTTT | CASSLRNFNSPLHF
NA | TRBD1 | TRBJ2-2 | TRBV4-1 | TGCGCCAGCAGCCAGGAACTACCTGGGACAGGCAGCACCGGGGAGCTGTTTTTT | CASSQELPGTGSTGELFF
NA | NA | TRBJ1-6 | TRBV27 | TGTGCCAGCAGTTTAACGGGTGGAACGCCACCCCTCCACTTT | CASSLTGGTPPLHF
once | NA | TRBJ2-2 | TRBV11-3 | TGTGCCAGCAGCTTACTAGCGAACACCGGGGAGCTGTTTTTT | CASSLLANTGELFF
NA | NA | TRBJ2-7 | TRBV19 | TGTGCCAGTAGCGGAAGAGGGGGTCCTGGCGAGCAGTACTTC | CASSGRGGPGEQYF
NA | NA | TRBJ1-5 | TRBV1 | TGCACCAGCAGCCAAGATAGGTACAGGGGCAATCAGCCCCAGCATTTT | CTSSQDRYRGNQPQHF
NA | NA | TRBJ2-2 | TRBV7-9 | TGTGCCAGCACTGCAGCGAACACCGGGGAGCTGTTTTTT | CASTAANTGELFF
NA | NA | TRBJ1-4 | TRBV5-4 | TGTGCCAGCAGCTCCGGAGGGGGGGGGCCGAATGAAAAACTGTTTTTT | CASSSGGGGPNEKLFF
NA | NA | TRBJ2-3 | TRBV6-1 | TGTGCCAGCAGTCCCCAGGGTAGCGCAGATACGCAGTATTTT | CASSPQGSADTQYF
NA | TRBD2 | TRBJ2-2 | TRBV4-2 | TGTGCCAGCAGCCAAGCGGGGCGGGGGGACACCGGGGAGCTGTTTTTT | CASSQAGRGDTGELFF
NA | NA | TRBJ2-4 | TRBV5-4 | TGTGCCAGCAGCCCCCTACAGGGCGGCAAAAACATTCAGTACTTC | CASSPLQGGKNIQYF
NA | TRBD1 | TRBJ1-2 | TRBV5-1 | TGCGCCAGCAGCCCAGCCCCGGGACAGAACTTTGGCTACACCTTC | CASSPAPGQNFGYTF
NA | NA | TRBJ1-1 | TRBV21-1 | TGTGCCAGCAGCAAAAGTGGACCGTGGGACACTGAAGCTTTCTTT | CASSKSGPWDTEAFF
NA | NA | TRBJ2-7 | TRBV6-6 | TGTGCCAGCAGTCGGTACACCCTCGGCGAGCAGTACTTC | CASSRYTLGEQYF
NA | NA | TRBJ2-5 | TRBV4-1 | TGCGCCAGCAGCCCAGCTGGGGGAGAGACCCAGTACTTC | CASSPAGGETQYF
NA | TRBD1 | TRBJ1-5 | TRBV15 | TGTGCCACCAGCGGGGACGTCTCCAGGGGGTCCCAGCATTTT | CATSGDVSRGSQHF
NA | TRBD2 | TRBJ2-7 | TRBV19 | TGTGCCAGTAGTATGGGCAGGGAGGGACCGCAGTACTTC | CASSMGREGPQYF
NA | NA | TRBJ1-4 | TRBV6-5 | TGTGCCAGCAGTTACTCGACCCGAACTAATGAAAAACTGTTTTTT | CASSYSTRTNEKLFF